This entry features one T cell receptor (beta chain) sequence. In its sample, this clonotype was seen a few times. This clone's antigen is unknown. No qualities accompany the bases; no much larger clone lies one base away. The germline V end is reduced by 5 bases and the J end by 6 bases; junction bases left unmatched: 8. Taken from the germline V gene (reference sequence), the CDR1 and CDR2 loops are LNHNV and YYDKDF. From the cysteine up to the phenylalanine, the CDR3 has a length of 16 residues. Kept here is only the CDR3 DNA, which spans 48 bases and is read in frame from base 1. This sample stems from a study of blood T cells in healthy people across ages (dated by TCRdb to between 2014 and 2016). About the full investigation: In model experiments, template switching captured about one uniquely barcoded TCR beta cDNA molecule for every two T cells. To track age-related changes in TCR beta repertoire diversity, the study relied on deep sequencing normalized with unique cDNA molecular identifiers. Four age groups were formed from the donors: young (average about 15 years), middle-aged (just under 40), aged (about 62) and long-lived (approximately 78). To avoid experimental bias, donors of different ages were spread randomly across the sequencing lanes. Using the same blood draw, the study looked at two additional independent replicas of 1 million unique cDNA reads for two donors, one aged 18 to 30 and the other aged 80 or older.

Study-wide findings and limitations: Because the CMV infection status of the donors was unknown, age-related changes in expanded clonotypes may potentially have been confounded. Observed TCR beta diversity per million T cells fell roughly linearly with age, and a significant reduction was already apparent by age about 38. Conclusive comparison of naive and antigen-experienced compartments was prevented by the profiling of bulk unsorted PBMCs. There was a strong correlation between observed TCR beta diversity and the percentage of naive T cells measured by flow cytometry. Estimates of total diversity based on one million sequenced T cells were considered lower bounds and underestimates. Compared with the aged group, the long-lived group had more naive CD4+ T cells, fewer expanded clones and increased TCR diversity, a pattern suggesting age selection.

The donors were some 36 Caucasian individuals from Russia, aged 6 to 90 years, who were systemically healthy. Each donor gave about 9.8 milliliters of peripheral blood, drawn into EDTA-treated Vacutainer tubes. Ficoll-Paque density-gradient centrifugation was used to isolate PBMCs, with at least 7 million obtained per sample. Trizol reagent was used to extract total RNA from PBMCs, with at least 5 micrograms per sample. For every donor, flow cytometry on a PBMC aliquot measured the percentage of naive CD45RAhigh/CD27high T cells. Receptor libraries were prepared by 5' RACE. Sequencing took place on an Illumina HiSeq 2500. A second roughly 6 to 11 cycle PCR used a sample-barcoded 5' primer and a J-beta primer mix. A template-switch 5' adaptor carrying 12 random nucleotides introduced a unique molecular identifier onto each TCR beta cDNA molecule. Each sample yielded at least 2.5 million CDR3-containing paired-end reads. First-strand cDNA was synthesized from all RNA with the Mint cDNA synthesis kit, primed by a TRBC-specific oligonucleotide. Following uracil-DNA glycosylase treatment, a first 18-cycle PCR with universal primers M1SS and BC2_uni_R was performed on all cDNA. The study's processing was this. Normalization of each sample was performed by random selection of 1 million high-quality reads, each carrying a distinct molecular identifier. Instead of being binned into consensus sequences, reads with shared molecular identifiers were discarded. MiTCR, set to a Q25 quality threshold and the strictest error-elimination algorithm, was used for CDR3 identification, clonotype clustering and error correction. A nonparametric unseen species model with Euler transformation was used to estimate lower-bound total TCR beta diversity. In-frame beta chains were kept once TCRdb had trimmed the public reads at Q25 with fastp and called clones with MiXCR. Each record represents a unique CDR3 protein, reported with the most common genes and DNA among its rows. TCRdb, not the authors, supplied the V and J calls. The sample data list roughly 680,000 distinct CDR3 sequences, and 21% of these were observed just once. The ten largest clonotypes hold approximately 3.6% of the sample.

The source is a man in his 70s in good health. Material: blood. The chain is assembled from TRBV15 and TRBJ1-4, with 11 bases matching TRBD1. The nucleotides are TGTGCCACCAGCCACGGTTGGACAGGGGGCGATGAAAAACTGTTTTTT. Translated, it reads CATSHGWTGGDEKLFF.